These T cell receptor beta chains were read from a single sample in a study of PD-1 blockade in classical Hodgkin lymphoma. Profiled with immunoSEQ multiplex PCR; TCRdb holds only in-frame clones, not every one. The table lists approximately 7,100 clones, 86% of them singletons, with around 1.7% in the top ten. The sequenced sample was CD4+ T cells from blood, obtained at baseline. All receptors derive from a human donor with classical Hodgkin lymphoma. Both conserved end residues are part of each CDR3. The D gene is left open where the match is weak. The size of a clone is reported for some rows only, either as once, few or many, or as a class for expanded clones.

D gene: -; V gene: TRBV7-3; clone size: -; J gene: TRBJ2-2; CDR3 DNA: TGTGCCAGCAGCTTATCCTGGACCGGGGAGCTGTTTTTT; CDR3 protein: CASSLSWTGELFF
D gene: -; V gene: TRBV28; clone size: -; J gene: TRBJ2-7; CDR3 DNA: TGTGCCAGCAGTTTCCGAGGGGTAGGGCAGTACTTC; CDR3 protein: CASSFRGVGQYF
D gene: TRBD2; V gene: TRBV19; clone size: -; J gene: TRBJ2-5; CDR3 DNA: TGTGCCAGTAGGGGTCCGAGCGGGGGAGAAGTGGGGACCCAGTACTTC; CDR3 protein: CASRGPSGGEVGTQYF
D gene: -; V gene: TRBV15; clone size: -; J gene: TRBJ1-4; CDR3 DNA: TGTGCCACCAGCAGGCCGGGGCAAACTAATGAAAAACTGTTTTTT; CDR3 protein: CATSRPGQTNEKLFF
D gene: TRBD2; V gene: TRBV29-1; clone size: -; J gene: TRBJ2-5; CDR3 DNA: TGCAGCGTAGCGACTAGCGGGAGAGAGACCCAGTACTTC; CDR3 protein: CSVATSGRETQYF
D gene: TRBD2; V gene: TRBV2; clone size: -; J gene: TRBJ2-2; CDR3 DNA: TGTGCCAGCAGTGAACACCTAGCGGGAGCCGCCGGGGAGCTGTTTTTT; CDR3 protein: CASSEHLAGAAGELFF
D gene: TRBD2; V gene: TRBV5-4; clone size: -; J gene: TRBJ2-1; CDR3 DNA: TGTGCCAGCAGCCCAGGCGGGAGAGGAAATGAGCAGTTCTTC; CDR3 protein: CASSPGGRGNEQFF
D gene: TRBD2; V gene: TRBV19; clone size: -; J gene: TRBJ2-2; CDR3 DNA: TGTGCCAGTAGTATTCGTAGCGGGAGGGCAAGGACCGGGGAGCTGTTTTTT; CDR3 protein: CASSIRSGRARTGELFF
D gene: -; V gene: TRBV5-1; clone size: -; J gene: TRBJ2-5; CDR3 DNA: TGCGCCAGCAGCTTCAATGGCCAACAGGAGACCCAGTACTTC; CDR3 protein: CASSFNGQQETQYF
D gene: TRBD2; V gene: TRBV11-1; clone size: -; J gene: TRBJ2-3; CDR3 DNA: TGTGCCAGCAGCTTGACCACCGGGGGGGCGGATACGCAGTATTTT; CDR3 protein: CASSLTTGGADTQYF
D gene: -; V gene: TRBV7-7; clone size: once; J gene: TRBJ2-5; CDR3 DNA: TGTGCCAGCAGCTTATCTTTGGGCGGGGGCTCTGTCGAGACCCAGTACTTC; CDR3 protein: CASSLSLGGGSVETQYF
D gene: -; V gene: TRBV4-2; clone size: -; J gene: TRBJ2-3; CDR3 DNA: TGTGCCAGCAGACTTATCTCGGGGGCTAGCACAGATACGCAGTATTTT; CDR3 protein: CASRLISGASTDTQYF
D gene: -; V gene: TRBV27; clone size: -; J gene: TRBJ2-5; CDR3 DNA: TGTGCCAGCAGTTTAGCGACCCGATGGAGAGAGACCCAGTACTTC; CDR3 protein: CASSLATRWRETQYF
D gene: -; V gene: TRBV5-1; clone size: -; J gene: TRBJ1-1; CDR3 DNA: TGCGCCAGCAAGGCTAGACTGAACACTGAAGCTTTCTTT; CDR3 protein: CASKARLNTEAFF
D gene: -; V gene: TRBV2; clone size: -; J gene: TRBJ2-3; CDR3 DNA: TGTGCCAGCCAGACAGGCCCTTCAGATACGCAGTATTTT; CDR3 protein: CASQTGPSDTQYF
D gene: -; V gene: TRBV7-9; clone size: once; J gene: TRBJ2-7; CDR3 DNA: TGTGCCAGCACCCACGGGGCGCCAAGCTCCTACGAGCAGTACTTC; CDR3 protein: CASTHGAPSSYEQYF
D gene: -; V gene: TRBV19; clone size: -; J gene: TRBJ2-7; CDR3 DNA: TGTGCCAGTAGTAATTTGCAGGGAAGGTCCTACGAGCAGTACTTC; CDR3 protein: CASSNLQGRSYEQYF
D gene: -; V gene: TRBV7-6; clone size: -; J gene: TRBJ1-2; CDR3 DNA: TGTGCCAGCAGCTTAGGGGAAATGGGCGGCTACACCTTC; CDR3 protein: CASSLGEMGGYTF
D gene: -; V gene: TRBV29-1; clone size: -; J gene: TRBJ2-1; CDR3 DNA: TGCAGCGTTGACCCGGTCTCCTACAATGAGCAGTTCTTC; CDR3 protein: CSVDPVSYNEQFF
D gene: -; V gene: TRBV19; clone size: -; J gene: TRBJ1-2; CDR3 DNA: TGTGCCAGTAGTATAGAGGGAGAGGGTGGCTACACCTTC; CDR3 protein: CASSIEGEGGYTF
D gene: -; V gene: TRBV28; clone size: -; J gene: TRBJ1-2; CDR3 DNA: TGTGCCAGCAGTCTTTTAAGCTATGGCTACACCTTC; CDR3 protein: CASSLLSYGYTF
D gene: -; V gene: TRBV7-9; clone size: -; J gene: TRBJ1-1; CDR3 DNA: TGTGCCAGCAGCTTACGGGTGAACATGAACACTGAAGCTTTCTTT; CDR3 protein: CASSLRVNMNTEAFF